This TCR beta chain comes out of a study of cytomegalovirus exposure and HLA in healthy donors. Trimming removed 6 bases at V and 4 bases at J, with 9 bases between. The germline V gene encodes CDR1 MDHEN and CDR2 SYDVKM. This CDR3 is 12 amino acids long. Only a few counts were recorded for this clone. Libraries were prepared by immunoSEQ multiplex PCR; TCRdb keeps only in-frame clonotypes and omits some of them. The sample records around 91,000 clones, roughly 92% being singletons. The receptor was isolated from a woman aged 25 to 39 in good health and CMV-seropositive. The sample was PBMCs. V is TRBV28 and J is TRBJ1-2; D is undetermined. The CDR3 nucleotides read TGTGCCAGCAGAATGACAAGCTATGGCTACACCTTC. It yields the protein CASRMTSYGYTF.